Sequencing of this T cell receptor (beta chain) was carried out in a study of Ad26.COV2.S vaccination and SARS-CoV-2 variants. General study findings and limits: Considerable breadth of spike-specific CD8+ and CD4+ T cell responses has reportedly been documented following vaccination. Breadth and depth estimates from TCRs may understate total T cell responses. Researchers reported similar non-spike TCR breadth in vaccine and placebo recipients.

This CDR3 has 15 residues. Germline CDR1 reads LGHNA; CDR2 reads YSLEER. The J segment lost 4 bases and the V segment lost 3 bases, leaving 8 bases of the junction unmatched. Treatment given: around 19 received Ad26.COV2.S at low or high dose, single or two shots; a few received placebo; per-sample allocation not given. Day 63 after the first vaccine or placebo injection was the time point for sampling. Adults aged 18-55 years in Boston included the donor. About this clone: Its target is unknown.

The table came from immunoSEQ multiplex PCR; TCRdb's copy has only in-frame clones and leaves some out. The sample has around 400,000 clones; 80% to 95% are singletons. The TCR comes from a person aged 18-60 years who received the Ad26.COV2.S COVID-19 vaccine or a placebo. The rearrangement joins TRBV4-3 to TRBJ1-2; 7 bases match TRBD1. The source was peripheral blood, collected in a trial of Ad26.COV2.S vaccine versus placebo. The CDR3 is CASSQITGAGYGYTF. The CDR3 bases are TGCGCCAGCAGCCAGATAACAGGGGCTGGCTATGGCTACACCTTC.